Included here is one T cell receptor beta chain sequence, with context. The antigen is unknown. V dropped 3 bases and J dropped 1 base, with 9 bases sitting between them. The CDR3 consists of 13 residues. Per the germline V gene, CDR1 is SQVTM and CDR2 is ANQGSEA. These data come from a study of yellow fever vaccine responses in identical twins. General observations from the study: Twins reportedly showed a vaccine T cell response that seemed partly convergent and partly personalized.

One entry per CDR3 protein, called by TCRdb with MiXCR from the RT-PCR reads. This sample has about 5,800 distinct CDR3 sequences, with approximately 65% found just once. This material consisted of T cells from blood (PBMCs), unsorted or a sorted subset (not recorded which), taken before or after yellow fever vaccination (not recorded which). The chain links TRBV29-1 to TRBJ2-5, with D uncertain. This clonotype originated in a woman aged 18-29 years who received the yellow fever vaccine. The CDR3 reads CSVERQIQETQYF. Here the CDR3 DNA reads TGCAGCGTTGAGCGGCAGATCCAAGAGACCCAGTACTTC.